The entry that follows covers one TCR beta chain sequence. There is no known antigen for this receptor. The record has no base qualities; no much larger clone is one base away. The data stem from a study of technical replicates of blood from a handful of donors (dated by TCRdb to about 2017). The library was produced with the immunoSEQ multiplex PCR assay. Held by TCRdb, this immuneACCESS table contains in-frame sequences only and omits some clones. Under half of the omission traces to an unresolved V gene where checked; the cause of the rest is unknown. The sample table lists 98,000 or so clones, 95% of them with a count of one. Jointly, the top ten make up around 0.21% of the sample. V is cut by 0 bases and J by 3 bases, and the space between the germline ends is 9 bases. Taken from cysteine to phenylalanine, the CDR3 has 14 residues. Here the CDR3 DNA is all that survives: 42 bases in frame from base 1. CDR1 and CDR2, looked up from the germline V gene, are MNHNS and SASEGT.

Input material: T cells isolated from PBMCs. The TCR was taken from a human donor in good health. The V gene is TRBV6-1 and the J gene is TRBJ2-7, with no D gene named confidently. CDR3 loop: CASSEAGDIYEQYF. At the DNA level, the sequence is TGTGCCAGCAGTGAAGCAGGCGACATCTACGAGCAGTACTTC.